A single sample gave rise to the 24 T cell receptor beta chains below, sequenced in a study of Ad26.COV2.S vaccination and SARS-CoV-2 variants. Treatment specified: 15 to 20 received Ad26.COV2.S at low or high dose, single or two shots; 5 received placebo; per-sample allocation not given. Samples were taken on day 63 after the first vaccine or placebo injection. Only in-frame clones appear in the TCRdb table, and some are missing; sequencing was by immunoSEQ multiplex PCR. Among around 320,000 clones listed, 85% were seen once. The sequences come from peripheral blood, collected in a trial of Ad26.COV2.S vaccine versus placebo. Receptors were obtained from a person aged 18 to 59 who received the Ad26.COV2.S COVID-19 vaccine or a placebo.

This clone was picked up one time. The J gene is TRBJ2-7, the V gene TRBV7-2; perhaps TRBD1 as D (6 bases). Germline CDR1 SGHTA, CDR2 FQGNSA. Trimming took off 4 bases at V and 3 bases at J, with 13 bases between the two ends. The CDR3 length is 14 residues. The CDR3 sequence: CASSSPQGVYEQYF. As DNA, the CDR3 is TGTGCCAGCAGCTCTCCACAGGGAGTCTACGAGCAGTACTTC.

The V call is TRBV20-1, the J call TRBJ2-2, with D hard to call. V shed 3 bases and J shed 4 bases, with 15 bases lying between them. The CDR3 consists of 15 residues. Germline lookup yields CDR1 DFQATT and CDR2 SNEGSKA (reference sequence). The CDR3 reads CSASRRFQGTGELFF. In nucleotides, the CDR3 is TGCAGTGCTAGTAGGCGGTTCCAAGGCACCGGGGAGCTGTTTTTT.

The chain uses TRBV19 and TRBJ1-4; 8 bases line up with TRBD1. The V and J ends lost 4 bases and 5 bases, in that order; junction bases with no gene match: 3. This CDR3 is 14 amino acids long. The germline CDR1 and CDR2 sequences are LNHDA and SQIVND (reference sequence). CDR3 residues: CASSTGGSNEKLFF. The CDR3 DNA is TGTGCCAGTAGTACAGGGGGCTCGAATGAAAAACTGTTTTTT.

The genes are TRBV9 and TRBJ2-3, with TRBD2 as a possible D gene (5 bases). V was shortened by 0 bases and J by 4 bases, with 9 bases between the two germline ends. This CDR3 has 14 residues. CDR1 and CDR2 from the germline V gene are SGDLS and YYNGEE. This chain's CDR3 is CASSVDAGADTQYF. The DNA for the CDR3 is TGTGCCAGCAGCGTAGATGCGGGCGCAGATACGCAGTATTTT.

The J gene is TRBJ1-5, the V gene TRBV7-9; D uncertain. This CDR3 comprises 15 residues. Trimming cost V 1 base and J 3 bases, with 10 bases left between them. Germline V gene sequence: CDR1 SEHNR, CDR2 FQNEAQ (reference sequence). CDR3 nucleotide sequence: TGTGCCAGCAGCTTAGGACCGGCGATCAATCAGCCCCAGCATTTT. Amino acid sequence: CASSLGPAINQPQHF.

The V and J genes are TRBV19 and TRBJ2-1; tentatively, D is TRBD2 (5 bases). The CDR3 covers 17 residues. Trimming took 5 bases from V and 4 from J, leaving 21 bases between them. The germline V gene has CDR1 LNHDA and CDR2 SQIVND (reference sequence). The CDR3: CASSPGVSSTGYNEQFF. In DNA form, the CDR3 reads TGTGCCAGTAGTCCCGGGGTCTCCTCTACTGGTTACAATGAGCAGTTCTTC.

The V gene is TRBV7-2, the J gene TRBJ2-1; TRBD2 agrees at 10 bases. Losses at the gene ends were 1 base for V and 10 bases for J; bases not matched to a gene: 10. Germline V gives CDR1 SGHTA, CDR2 FQGNSA. The CDR3 has 16 residues. The CDR3 sequence: CASSLGAGGTTEEQFF. The CDR3 DNA reads TGTGCCAGCAGCTTAGGAGCGGGGGGGACCACGGAGGAGCAGTTCTTC.

The rearrangement links TRBV7-3 to TRBJ2-2; a possible D gene is TRBD2 (5 bases). Trimming left V 5 bases short and J 5 bases short, with 15 bases between. The CDR3 covers 15 residues. Germline values: CDR1 SGHTA, CDR2 FQGTGA. CDR3 sequence (DNA): TGTGCCAGCAGCCCAAGCGGCTCCCGGACCGGGGAGCTGTTTTTT. Protein product: CASSPSGSRTGELFF.

The chain recombines TRBV18 with TRBJ2-7, with 8 bases matching TRBD1. Germline CDR1 and CDR2: KGHSH and LQKENI. With 5 bases clipped from V and 2 bases from J, the junction kept 11 bases outside the gene matches. There are 16 residues in the CDR3. The CDR3 coding sequence is TGTGCCAGCTCATTGTCGGGCGGGGACAGGCCCTACGAGCAGTACTTC. It translates to CASSLSGGDRPYEQYF.

This clone was detected a few times. V usage is TRBV19 and J usage is TRBJ1-3, with unresolved D. The CDR3 spans 15 residues. Germline V gene lookup returns CDR1 LNHDA and CDR2 SQIVND (reference sequence). Trimming took 4 bases from V and 0 from J, leaving 10 bases between them. The DNA for the CDR3 is TGTGCCAGTAGTACCCCGGGCACCTCTGGAAACACCATATATTTT. Translating gives CASSTPGTSGNTIYF.

The chain's CDR3 is CASSLPGGAQETQYF. The CDR3, as DNA: TGTGCCAGCAGCCTACCTGGGGGGGCCCAAGAGACCCAGTACTTC. The rearrangement joins TRBV6-5 to TRBJ2-5, with D possibly TRBD2 on 7 matching bases. Trimming left V 6 bases short and J 1 base short, with 15 bases between. Per germline, CDR1 MNHEY and CDR2 SVGAGI. This CDR3 is 15 amino acids long.

The chain combines TRBV5-6 with TRBJ1-3; D ambiguous. There are 17 residues in the CDR3. The V and J ends lost 3 bases and 0 bases respectively, with 16 bases between them. Per germline, CDR1 SGHDT and CDR2 YYEEEE. CDR3 loop: CASSSERLRYSGNTIYF. CDR3 DNA: TGTGCCAGCAGCTCCGAAAGATTACGATACTCTGGAAACACCATATATTTT.

The chain employs TRBV11-1 and TRBJ2-2; D is undetermined. The germline V and J ends were trimmed by 5 bases and 4 bases, with 8 bases remaining between them. Looked up from germline, CDR1 is SGHAT and CDR2 is FQDESV (reference sequence). The CDR3 loop spans 13 amino acids. CDR3 DNA sequence: TGTGCCAGCAGCCGTCAGACCACCGGGGAGCTGTTTTTT. Protein sequence: CASSRQTTGELFF.

This clone has ten or more counts. The chain employs TRBV27 and TRBJ1-4; D remains ambiguous. Germline V gene lookup returns CDR1 MNHEY and CDR2 SMNVEV (reference sequence). V was pared by 5 bases and J by 3 bases, with 13 bases between. The CDR3 is made up of 15 amino acids. As DNA, the CDR3 is TGTGCCAGCAGTCCTCTTGGGAGTGCTAATGAAAAACTGTTTTTT. Protein sequence: CASSPLGSANEKLFF.

V gene TRBV10-1 combines with J gene TRBJ1-2; D ambiguous. Germline V gene lookup returns CDR1 WNHNN and CDR2 SYGVQD (reference sequence). CDR3 length: 12 residues. V shed 2 bases and J shed 8 bases, with 9 bases lying between them. CDR3 bases: TGCGCCAGCAGTGAGAGAAGGGTGGGCTACACCTTC. Protein product: CASSERRVGYTF.

V gene TRBV28 combines with J gene TRBJ1-1; D is possibly TRBD1 (5 bases). Per the germline V gene, CDR1 is MDHEN and CDR2 is SYDVKM. The V and J ends lost 2 bases and 1 base respectively, with 17 bases between them. This CDR3 has 17 residues. CDR3 DNA: TGTGCCAGCAGTTTAGGGCGGGGGGGACCCAGGAACACTGAAGCTTTCTTT. This translates into CASSLGRGGPRNTEAFF.

The genes are TRBV2 and TRBJ2-3, with TRBD1 identical over 10 bases. In germline, CDR1 is SNHLY, CDR2 FYNNEI. The junction had 16 bases not matched to a gene; V was cut back by 4 bases and J by 0 bases. CDR3 length: 20 residues. The CDR3 loop reads CASSVPGQGLTDSSTDTQYF. As DNA, the CDR3 is TGTGCCAGCAGTGTGCCGGGACAGGGGTTGACAGACTCGAGCACAGATACGCAGTATTTT.

The rearrangement uses TRBV3-1 (or the pseudogene TRBV3-2) and TRBJ1-1; D is undetermined. CDR1 is LGHDT and CDR2 is YNNKEL in the germline V gene (reference sequence). Trimming removed 1 base from V and 2 bases from J, with 5 bases in between. The CDR3 has 13 residues. The CDR3 region has the DNA TGTGCCAGCAGCCAAGCTTCTAACACTGAAGCTTTCTTT. Translating gives CASSQASNTEAFF.

This rearrangement joins TRBV5-5 to TRBJ1-4, with D tentatively TRBD1 (6 bases). Trimming shortened V by 4 bases and J by 8 bases, and 12 bases separated the two germline ends. Germline V gives CDR1 SGHKS, CDR2 YYEKEE (reference sequence). CDR3 length: 13 residues. The CDR3 is CASSPGGLEKLFF. The DNA for the CDR3 is TGTGCCAGCAGCCCGGGGGGCTTGGAAAAACTGTTTTTT.

The gene calls are TRBV5-1 and TRBJ2-6; 7 nucleotides align to TRBD2. The junction had 9 bases not matched to a gene; V was cut back by 3 bases and J by 0 bases. The CDR3 totals 18 residues. Germline CDR1 is SGHRS and CDR2 is YFSETQ. The CDR3: CASSWGRGLSSGANVLTF. Written as DNA, the CDR3 is TGCGCCAGCAGCTGGGGGAGGGGACTAAGCTCTGGGGCCAACGTCCTGACTTTC.

The chain combines TRBV19 with TRBJ2-5, with 8 nucleotides matching TRBD2. CDR3 length: 16 residues. CDR1 is LNHDA and CDR2 is SQIVND in the germline V gene (reference sequence). V trimming: 0 bases; J trimming: 0 bases; junction bases outside the gene matches: 3. Written as DNA, the CDR3 is TGTGCCAGTAGTATAGATTATAGCGGGGACCAAGAGACCCAGTACTTC. It specifies CASSIDYSGDQETQYF.

The chain uses TRBV12-5 and TRBJ2-5; a weak D match, TRBD2 (5 bases). There are 12 residues in the CDR3. Germline lookup yields CDR1 LGHNT and CDR2 FRNRAP. Between the trimmed V and J ends, which lost 5 bases and 8 bases, there was a span of 12 bases. CDR3: CASGPDRGTQYF. The CDR3 region has the DNA TGTGCTAGTGGTCCCGATCGGGGTACCCAGTACTTC.

V usage is TRBV19 and J usage is TRBJ1-4; no firm D call. The CDR3 spans 12 residues. The ends were cut back, 5 bases at V and 13 bases at J, with 14 bases in the middle. Germline V CDR1 and CDR2: LNHDA, SQIVND (reference sequence). DNA of the CDR3: TGTGCCAGTAGTTCCGACTCTGAGAGACTGTTTTTT. This gives the protein CASSSDSERLFF. The variable domain in full, completed from reference TRBV19 and TRBJ1-4, reads DGGITQSPKYLFRKEGQNVTLSCEQNLNHDAMYWYRQDPGQGLRLIYYSQIVNDFQKGDIAEGYSVSREKKESFPLTVTSAQKNPTAFYLCASSSDSERLFFGSGTQLSVL.

This sequence joins TRBV7-3 and TRBJ2-1; 10 bases are a match to TRBD2. Losses at the gene ends were 1 base for V and 13 bases for J; bases not matched to a gene: 7. The germline V gene encodes CDR1 SGHTA and CDR2 FQGTGA. This CDR3 comprises 14 residues. CDR3 coding DNA: TGTGCCAGCAGCTTAAGACTAGCGGGTGGGCAACAGTTCTTC. Translated: CASSLRLAGGQQFF. Full variable domain (missing parts from reference TRBV7-3 and TRBJ2-1): GAGVSQTPSNKVTEKGKYVELRCDPISGHTALYWYRQSLGQGPEFLIYFQGTGAADDSGLPNDRFFAVRPEGSVSTLKIQRTERGDSAVYLCASSLRLAGGQQFFGPGTRLTVL.